This TCR beta chain derives from a study of glioma-infiltrating T cells. As regards this clonotype: This may arise from a read error, as a much more abundant clone is one base away.

The germline gives CDR1 SEHNR, CDR2 FQNEAQ (reference sequence). Unmatched junction bases numbered 8, after V lost 5 bases and J lost 4 bases. The CDR3 covers 15 residues. Amplification of TCR alpha and beta CDR3 regions from RNA used iRepertoire nested multiplex PCR. TCRdb recomputed calls from the multiplex PCR reads with MiXCR, one row per CDR3 protein. The sample has some 120,000 distinct CDR3 sequences, more than 20% seen once. This chain uses TRBV7-9 with TRBJ2-5, with 9 bases matching TRBD1. This receptor was taken from a human donor with low-grade glioma or glioblastoma, undergoing nonglioma brain surgery, or in good health (not recorded which). Sequencing used glioma tissue, nonneoplastic brain tissue, or PBMCs (not recorded which). Written as DNA, the CDR3 is TGTGCCAGCAGCGTCGGGACAGGGCCCCGAGAGACCCAGTACTTC. Translating gives CASSVGTGPRETQYF.